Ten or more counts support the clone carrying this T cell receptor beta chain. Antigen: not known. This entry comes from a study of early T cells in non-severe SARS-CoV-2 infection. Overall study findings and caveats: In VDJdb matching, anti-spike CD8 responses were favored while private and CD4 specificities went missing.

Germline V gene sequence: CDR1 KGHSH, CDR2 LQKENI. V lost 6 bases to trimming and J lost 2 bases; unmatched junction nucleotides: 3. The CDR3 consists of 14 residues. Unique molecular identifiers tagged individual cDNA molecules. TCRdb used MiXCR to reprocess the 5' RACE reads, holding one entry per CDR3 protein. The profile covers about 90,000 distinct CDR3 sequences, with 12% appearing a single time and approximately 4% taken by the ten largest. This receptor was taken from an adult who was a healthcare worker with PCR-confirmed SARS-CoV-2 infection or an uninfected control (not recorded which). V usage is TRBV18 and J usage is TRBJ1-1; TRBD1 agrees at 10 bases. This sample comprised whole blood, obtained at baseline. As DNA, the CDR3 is TGTGCCAGCTCCGGGACAGGGGCTAACACTGAAGCTTTCTTT. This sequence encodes CASSGTGANTEAFF.